Below are 16 T cell receptor beta chains sequenced from a single sample in a study of T cell repertoires in cytomegalovirus infection. From the reads, TCRdb called clonotypes with MiXCR, one entry per CDR3 protein. The table includes hundreds of thousands of distinct CDR3 sequences, about 33% detected once. Antigens of these TCRs are unknown. The sample consisted of cultured CD8+ T cells from PBMCs, taken from culture after CMV antigen stimulation. These TCRs come from a human donor in good health (CMV status not recorded). Some clones in this sample may be carry-over from other donors' samples.

This clonotype was recorded many times. The junction departs from germline at one end; a sequencing error may be responsible. The rearrangement joins TRBV4-1 to TRBJ1-3; the D is unclear. The CDR3 covers 14 residues. Germline-derived CDR1 and CDR2 are MGHRA and YSYEKL. The CDR3 loop is CASSPGGSGNTIYF. The CDR3 DNA follows: TGTGCCAGCAGCCCAGGAGGCTCTGGAAACACCATATATTTT.

This clonotype was seen more than once but under ten times. This sequence joins TRBV13 and TRBJ2-3, with D unresolved. CDR1 is PRHDT, CDR2 FYEKMQ, per germline (reference sequence). CDR3 length equals 13 residues. Trimming took off 5 bases at V and 4 bases at J, with 10 bases between the two ends. CDR3 loop: CASSGLEADTQYF. The CDR3 DNA follows: TGTGCCAGCAGCGGGCTAGAGGCAGATACGCAGTATTTT.

This chain uses TRBV28 with TRBJ2-7, with D possibly being TRBD2 (5 bases). Per the germline V gene, CDR1 is MDHEN and CDR2 is SYDVKM. V was cut by 2 bases and J by 6 bases, with 20 bases left in between. The CDR3 spans 16 residues. CDR3 in DNA: TGTGCCAGCAGTTTAAGCCCGGTGGCGGCTGCGGGCGAGCAGTACGTC. Amino acid sequence: CASSLSPVAAAGEQYV.

The J gene is TRBJ2-2, the V gene TRBV4-3, with D maybe TRBD1 (6 bases). Trimming pared 4 bases from V and 5 bases from J, leaving 14 bases between. Germline V gene sequence: CDR1 LGHNA, CDR2 YSLEER. This CDR3 is built from 15 residues. The CDR3 bases are TGCGCCAGCAGCCTAAGGGGACACTTAACCGGGGAGCTGTTTTTT. Its translation is CASSLRGHLTGELFF.

There are a few counts of this clonotype. The rearrangement uses TRBV10-3 and TRBJ1-1; no definite D call. CDR3 length: 14 amino acids. Germline V gene sequence: CDR1 ENHRY, CDR2 SYGVKD. Trimming took off 1 base at V and 4 bases at J, with 10 bases between the two ends. The CDR3 reads CAISEWVGLTEAFF. In DNA, the CDR3 is TGTGCCATCAGTGAGTGGGTGGGCCTCACTGAAGCTTTCTTT.

The gene calls are TRBV20-1 and TRBJ2-5, with D unclear. Deletions cut 3 bases from V and 1 base from J, with 21 bases between. The germline V gene encodes CDR1 DFQATT and CDR2 SNEGSKA (reference sequence). CDR3 length: 17 amino acids. The CDR3 region has the DNA TGCAGTGCTAGCCCCCCCCCGGTACTACAACTCCAAGAGACCCAGTACTTC. This gives the protein CSASPPPVLQLQETQYF.

This clonotype was detected a few times. The chain employs TRBV13 and TRBJ2-2; 11 bases fit TRBD2. With V trimmed by 4 bases and J by 11 bases, 9 bases remained unmatched. Per the germline V gene, CDR1 is PRHDT and CDR2 is FYEKMQ (reference sequence). CDR3 length: 15 amino acids. The CDR3 DNA reads TGTGCCAGCAGCTATTTACGCGGGACTAGCGGCGAGCTGTTTTTT. Protein sequence: CASSYLRGTSGELFF.

This clonotype has only a few counts. The chain employs TRBV24-1 and TRBJ2-5, with TRBD1 identical over 7 bases. CDR1 KGHDR and CDR2 SFDVKD come from the germline V gene. The ends lost 0 bases at V and 5 bases at J; junction bases unmatched: 2. The CDR3 length is 14 residues. This CDR3 is CATSDLTRGETQYF. Here the CDR3 DNA reads TGTGCCACCAGTGATTTGACCAGGGGGGAGACCCAGTACTTC.

CDR3 DNA: TGTGCCAGCAGCTTCGGGGACGTTTGGTCTAACGAGCAGTACTTC. It specifies CASSFGDVWSNEQYF. The chain employs TRBV5-6 and TRBJ2-7; D possibly uses TRBD1 or TRBD2 (5 bases each). The CDR3 is 15 residues long. Per germline, CDR1 SGHDT and CDR2 YYEEEE. Trimming stripped 2 bases from V and 5 bases from J, with 17 bases between. The entire variable domain, with the rest obtained from reference TRBV5-6 and TRBJ2-7, is as follows: DAGVTQSPTHLIKTRGQQVTLRCSPKSGHDTVSWYQQALGQGPQFIFQYYEEEERQRGNFPDRFSGHQFPNYSSELNVNALLLGDSALYLCASSFGDVWSNEQYFGPGTRLTVT.

V is TRBV28 and J is TRBJ2-7; 9 bases are a match to TRBD2. The germline gives CDR1 MDHEN, CDR2 SYDVKM. This CDR3 is 14 amino acids long. The V and J ends lost 4 bases and 3 bases, in that order; junction bases with no gene match: 4. In DNA form, the CDR3 reads TGTGCCAGCAGTTCGGGTAGCGGGAGCTACGAGCAGTACGTC. Its translation is CASSSGSGSYEQYV.

This clonotype was recorded a few times. V is TRBV4-1 and J is TRBJ2-2, with D perhaps given as TRBD1 or TRBD2 (5 bases each). The CDR3 runs to 16 residues. Per the germline V gene, CDR1 is MGHRA and CDR2 is YSYEKL. Between the trimmed V and J ends, which lost 4 bases and 1 base, there was a span of 13 bases. CDR3 in amino acids: CASSPQPGRNTGELFF. CDR3 sequence (DNA): TGCGCCAGCAGCCCTCAACCGGGACGGAACACCGGGGAGCTGTTTTTT.

This clonotype occurred many times. The chain carries TRBV7-6 and TRBJ2-3; perhaps D is TRBD1 or TRBD2 (6 bases each). This CDR3 is built from 15 residues. Trimming stripped 1 base from V and 1 base from J, with 9 bases between. Germline CDR1 and CDR2: SGHVS and FNYEAQ. The CDR3 is CASSLVGGRTDTQYF. The CDR3 region has the DNA TGTGCCAGCAGCTTAGTTGGGGGGCGCACAGATACGCAGTATTTT.

There are many counts of this clonotype. The V and J genes are TRBV7-6 and TRBJ2-1; possible D gene TRBD1, 6 bases. V was trimmed by 2 bases and J by 2 bases, leaving 16 bases between them. This CDR3 has 17 amino acids. Germline CDR1 is SGHVS and CDR2 is FNYEAQ. CDR3 sequence (DNA): TGTGCCAGCAGCTTAATCGAGCCAGGGGACCCCTACAATGAGCAGTTCTTC. Its protein product is CASSLIEPGDPYNEQFF.

The V gene is TRBV2, the J gene TRBJ2-1, with D hard to call. CDR1 is SNHLY and CDR2 is FYNNEI in the germline V gene. The CDR3 contains 15 residues. The V gene lost 1 base and the J gene lost 3 bases, with 10 bases spanning the gap. The CDR3 DNA follows: TGTGCCAGCAGTGAAGAGCCAACAAACTACAATGAGCAGTTCTTC. Protein sequence: CASSEEPTNYNEQFF.

The V gene is TRBV12-3 or TRBV12-4, the J gene TRBJ1-4; no clear D. V was shortened by 2 bases and J by 4 bases, with 14 bases between the two germline ends. The CDR3 extends over 16 amino acids. The CDR3 spells CASSLIGLGVNEKLFF. Here the CDR3 DNA reads TGTGCCAGCAGTTTAATAGGTTTGGGAGTTAATGAAAAACTGTTTTTT.

This clonotype occurred many times. This rearrangement joins TRBV7-2 to TRBJ2-1; D gene unclear. V gave up 5 bases and J gave up 4 bases, with 15 bases separating them. Germline V CDR1 and CDR2: SGHTA, FQGNSA. The CDR3 length is 15 residues. In DNA, the CDR3 is TGTGCCAGCAGCCCCTTACTGGGTTATTACAATGAGCAGTTCTTC. This codes for CASSPLLGYYNEQFF.